This T cell receptor (beta chain) is from a study of blood T cell repertoires in COVID-19. At the level of the study: The United States, Italy and Spain supplied acute and convalescent COVID-19 samples.

Per the authors' pipeline: The assay estimated nucleated cells by amplifying reference gene primers. TCRdb keeps only in-frame clones here, not all; method: immunoSEQ multiplex PCR. The V and J calls and clone size were taken over from that table, and D and trimming were inferred from the DNA. This sample has about 39,000 clones, with about 85% found just once. The source material was peripheral blood. The receptor's source is a man between 60 and 75 years old with acute or convalescent COVID-19.

Here the CDR3 DNA reads TGTGCCAGCAGTTCCCCCCTGGGGAGAAATCAGCCCCAGCATTTT. It encodes CASSSPLGRNQPQHF. The chain is built from TRBV2 and TRBJ1-5; D uncertain. From germline, CDR1 is SNHLY and CDR2 FYNNEI. V lost 5 bases and J 4 bases, leaving 15 bases between the germline ends. The CDR3 has 15 amino acids.